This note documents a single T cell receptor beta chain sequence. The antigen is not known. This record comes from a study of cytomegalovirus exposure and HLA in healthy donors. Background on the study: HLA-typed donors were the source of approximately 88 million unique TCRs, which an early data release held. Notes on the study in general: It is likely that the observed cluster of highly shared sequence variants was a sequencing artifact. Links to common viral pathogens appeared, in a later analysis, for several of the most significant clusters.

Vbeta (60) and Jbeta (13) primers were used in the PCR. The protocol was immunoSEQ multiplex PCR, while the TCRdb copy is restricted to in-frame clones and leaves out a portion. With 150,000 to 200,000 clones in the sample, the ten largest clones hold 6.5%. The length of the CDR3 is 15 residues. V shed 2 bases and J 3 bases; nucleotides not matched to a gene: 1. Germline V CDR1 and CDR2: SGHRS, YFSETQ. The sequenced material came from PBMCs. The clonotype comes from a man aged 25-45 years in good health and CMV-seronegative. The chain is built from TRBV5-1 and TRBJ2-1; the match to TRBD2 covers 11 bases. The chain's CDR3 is CASSFGLAGYNEQFF. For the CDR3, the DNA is TGCGCCAGCAGCTTCGGACTAGCGGGCTACAATGAGCAGTTCTTC.